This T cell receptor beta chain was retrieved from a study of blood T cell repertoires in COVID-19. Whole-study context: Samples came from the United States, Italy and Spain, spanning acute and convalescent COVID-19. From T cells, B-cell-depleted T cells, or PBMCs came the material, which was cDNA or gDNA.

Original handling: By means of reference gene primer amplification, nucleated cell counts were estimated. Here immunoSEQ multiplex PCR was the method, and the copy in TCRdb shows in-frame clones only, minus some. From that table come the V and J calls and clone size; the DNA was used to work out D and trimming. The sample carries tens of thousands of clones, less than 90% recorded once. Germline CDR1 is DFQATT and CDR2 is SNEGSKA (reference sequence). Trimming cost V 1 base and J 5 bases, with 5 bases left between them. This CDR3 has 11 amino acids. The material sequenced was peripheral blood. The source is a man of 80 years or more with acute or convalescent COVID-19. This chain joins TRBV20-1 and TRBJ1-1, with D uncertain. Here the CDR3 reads CSARVSTEAFF. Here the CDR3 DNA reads TGCAGTGCTAGAGTTAGTACTGAAGCTTTCTTT.